This T cell receptor (beta chain) was recovered during a study of siplizumab effects on memory and regulatory T cells. Study information: Reactions of mixed lymphocytes were paired, with siplizumab at about 0.96 ug/mL or without drug.

Assay: immunoSEQ multiplex PCR; the TCRdb copy retains only in-frame clones and omits some. The sample lists 9,500 to 15,000 clones, around 46% occurring once. Points from the study as a whole: Roughly 75-96% of proliferating clones (CD4+ or CD8+) could not be assigned a naive or memory phenotype. Mappable CD4+ clones that were alloreactive averaged about 69% Treg-derived with siplizumab versus 26.9% in controls. Naive T cells appeared more diverse than memory cells and seemed to be major alloresponse contributors.

Germline CDR1 is MGHRA and CDR2 is YSYEKL. The CDR3 totals 13 residues. The germline V and J ends were trimmed by 3 bases and 4 bases, with 10 bases remaining between them. Over a period of roughly 6 days at 37 degrees C, the mixed lymphocyte reaction cells were cocultured. This clone was observed a handful of times. Its antigen is undetermined. This clonotype was obtained from a human donor in good health; the cells came from an allogeneic mixed lymphocyte reaction. Some clones in this sample may be carry-over from other donors' samples. J is TRBJ2-7 and V is TRBV4-1; D is possibly TRBD2 (6 bases). The source material was CFSE-low (dividing) CD8+ T cells sorted from an allogeneic mixed lymphocyte reaction. The CDR3 nucleotides read TGCGCCAGCAGCCACTCTGGGGGGTACGAGCAGTACTTC. Translating gives CASSHSGGYEQYF.